The sequence of this TCR beta chain was determined in a study of early T cells in non-severe SARS-CoV-2 infection. TCRdb redid the calling of the 5' RACE reads with MiXCR, one entry per CDR3 protein. The sample records 95,000 to 100,000 distinct CDR3 sequences, around 10% being singletons. Germline CDR1 SEHNR, CDR2 FQNEAQ (reference sequence). CDR3 length: 15 amino acids. Trimming removed 5 bases from V and 0 bases from J; junction bases left unmatched: 4. The sequenced sample was whole blood. The TCR comes from an adult who was a healthcare worker with PCR-confirmed SARS-CoV-2 infection or an uninfected control (not recorded which). This chain joins TRBV7-9 and TRBJ1-5, with 7 bases lining up with TRBD1. CDR3 in amino acids: CASSLGQVSNQPQHF. CDR3 DNA: TGTGCCAGCAGCCTTGGACAGGTTAGCAATCAGCCCCAGCATTTT. The full variable domain, in which reference TRBV7-9 and TRBJ1-5 provide the parts outside the CDR3, is DTGVSQNPRHKITKRGQNVTFRCDPISEHNRLYWYRQTLGQGPEFLTYFQNEAQLEKSRLLSDRFSAERPKGSFSTLEIQRTEQGDSAMYLCASSLGQVSNQPQHFGDGTRLSIL.